The sequence of this T cell receptor (beta chain) was determined in a study of blood T cell repertoires in COVID-19. The overall study: Sample material is recorded as cDNA or gDNA derived from T cells, B-cell-depleted T cells, or PBMCs.

Original handling: Estimation of nucleated cell counts relied on the amplification of reference gene primers. The data were produced by immunoSEQ multiplex PCR, yet TCRdb's version contains in-frame clones alone and is incomplete. V and J calls plus clone size are reproduced from that table; the DNA served to infer D and trimming. The sample has more than 95,000 clones, around 76% seen once. Germline V CDR1 and CDR2: MDHEN, SYDVKM. V was cut by 2 bases and J by 0 bases, with 7 bases left in between. This CDR3 comprises 14 residues. The clonotype originates from a man older than 75 with COVID-19, enrolled during active disease. The chain has TRBV28 and TRBJ1-2; a possible D gene is TRBD1 (5 bases). The source material was peripheral blood. The chain's CDR3 is CASSLAGPNYGYTF. Written as DNA, the CDR3 is TGTGCCAGCAGTTTAGCAGGGCCTAACTATGGCTACACCTTC.